Below, one T cell receptor beta chain is given with its context. Antigen specificity is unknown. PCR was performed a second time for about 7 to 12 cycles using a sample-barcoded 5' primer and a J-beta primer mix. MiXCR was run by TCRdb on the 5' RACE reads, yielding one entry per CDR3 protein. The table lists over 600,000 distinct CDR3 sequences, roughly 50% of them singletons. The source of the sample is a study of blood T cells in healthy people across ages. Study conclusions and caveats: Samples with more naive T cells showed higher observed beta diversity.

In germline, CDR1 is SGDLS, CDR2 YYNGEE. The V gene end was trimmed by 7 bases and the J gene end by 4 bases; junction bases not matched to a gene: 6. CDR3 length: 13 amino acids. This chain uses TRBV9 with TRBJ2-3; 7 nucleotides align to TRBD2. The clonotype originates from a man aged 40-49 years in good health. What was sequenced was blood. The CDR3 region is CASCRAGADTQYF. The DNA for the CDR3 is TGTGCCAGCTGTAGGGCGGGAGCAGATACGCAGTATTTT.